A single sample is the source of the 6 T cell receptor beta chains below, sequenced in a study of control samples from healthy donors and cancer patients. Method: immunoSEQ multiplex PCR; TCRdb's copy keeps in-frame clones and lacks some. Of about 130,000 clones in the sample, approximately 92% were seen once. The sample taken for sequencing was blood. The receptors were gathered from a woman in her forties or fifties in good health.

The J gene is TRBJ2-2, the V gene TRBV6-2 or TRBV6-3; 7 bases map to TRBD2. J was trimmed by 6 bases and V by 0 bases; bases with no gene match: 7. The germline V gene encodes CDR1 MNHEY and CDR2 SVGEGT. The CDR3 has 16 amino acids. The CDR3, as DNA: TGTGCCAGCAGTTACTCGACCGTCCGGGAGGCCGGGGAGCTGTTTTTT. Translation: CASSYSTVREAGELFF.

This sequence joins TRBV27 and TRBJ1-3; D unclear. Germline V gene data show CDR1 as MNHEY and CDR2 as SMNVEV (reference sequence). Trimming shortened V by 0 bases and J by 0 bases, and 9 bases separated the two germline ends. The CDR3 length is 16 residues. CDR3 in amino acids: CASSLSWLSSGNTIYF. CDR3 sequence (DNA): TGTGCCAGCAGTTTATCGTGGCTGAGCTCTGGAAACACCATATATTTT.

This clone appeared a single time. The chain recombines TRBV6-5 with TRBJ1-2; D is ambiguous. Germline assignment: CDR1 MNHEY and CDR2 SVGAGI. The V and J ends lost 2 bases and 6 bases respectively, with 10 bases between them. This CDR3 is built from 13 residues. CDR3 region: CASSYRGNHGYTF. CDR3 nucleotides: TGTGCCAGCAGTTACCGAGGGAACCATGGCTACACCTTC.

The V gene is TRBV13, the J gene TRBJ1-1; TRBD1 agrees at 9 bases. Germline V CDR1 and CDR2: PRHDT, FYEKMQ (reference sequence). Trimming cost V 5 bases and J 3 bases; bases outside gene matches: 16. The CDR3 is 18 amino acids. CDR3 bases: TGTGCCAGCAGCAACCGGCCCAACAGGGGGCGCCGGGACACTGAAGCTTTCTTT. This translates into CASSNRPNRGRRDTEAFF.

The chain recombines TRBV19 with TRBJ2-3; D gene unclear. The germline CDR1 and CDR2 sequences are LNHDA and SQIVND (reference sequence). V lost 3 bases and J lost 0, with 10 bases in between. This CDR3 is 15 amino acids long. CDR3 in amino acids: CASSMSSASTDTQYF. CDR3 coding DNA: TGTGCCAGTAGTATGTCGAGCGCTAGCACAGATACGCAGTATTTT.

The chain has TRBV6-4 and TRBJ2-1; no reliable D call. Trimming took off 0 bases at V and 10 bases at J, with 7 bases between the two ends. From germline, CDR1 is MRHNA and CDR2 SNTAGT. This CDR3 has 12 residues. The DNA for the CDR3 is TGTGCCAGCAGTGACTCTAGTGGGGAGCAGTTCTTC. Translation: CASSDSSGEQFF.